The clone carrying this TCR beta chain showed up many times. Time point denoted: patch test 2, 6 weeks after DPC sensitization. The treatment here: therapeutic diphenylcyclopropenone sensitization with weekly scalp DPC. Patches went on only after blood had been drawn each time. Donation of samples came from alopecia patients who were 18 to 70 years old and suitable for DPC. The data originate from a study of human T cells and chemical hapten exposure. In the original workflow: Samples ranged from about 20,000 to 700,000 TCRs, with a median of approximately 90,000. TCRdb used MiXCR to reprocess the RACE reads, holding one entry per CDR3 protein. The V and J calls here are based on TCRdb, not the publication. The table has about 69,000 distinct CDR3 sequences, around 10% seen once; the top ten hold about 6.6%. V dropped 3 bases and J dropped 12 bases, with 15 bases sitting between them. Germline values: CDR1 DFQATT, CDR2 SNEGSKA (reference sequence). CDR3 length: 12 amino acids.

This specimen was whole blood, taken in connection with sensitization to the hapten diphenylcyclopropenone (DPC). This TCR was recovered from a woman aged 50 to 60 with alopecia areata. Some clones in this sample may be carry-over from other donors' samples. The chain uses TRBV20-1 and TRBJ2-4; D tentatively reads TRBD1 or TRBD2 (5 bases each). CDR3 bases: TGCAGTGCTAGGGGGACGGACACTACTCAGTACTTC. This encodes CSARGTDTTQYF.